These 29 T cell receptor beta chains originate from one sample sequenced in a study of CD8 T cells in ankylosing spondylitis. TCRdb recomputed calls from the 5' RACE reads with MiXCR, one row per CDR3 protein. The sample carries 55,000 or so distinct CDR3 sequences, 7.4% recorded once. The sequenced sample was blood, either unsorted or a sorted T cell fraction (not recorded which). Receptors originate from a female donor with ankylosing spondylitis or in good health (not recorded which).

This clonotype has a count of ten or more. V usage is TRBV5-5 and J usage is TRBJ2-3; TRBD1 might be the D (5 bases). Germline CDR1 SGHKS, CDR2 YYEKEE (reference sequence). V was pared by 4 bases and J by 1 base, with 13 bases between. The CDR3 is 15 residues long. The CDR3 DNA follows: TGTGCCAGCAGCCGAAGACAGACCGGCACAGATACGCAGTATTTT. Its translation is CASSRRQTGTDTQYF.

For this clonotype: Its ends do not fully match the called genes, so a read error is possible. The chain joins TRBV5-1 to TRBJ2-3; TRBD1 aligns across 7 bases. Germline V gene sequence: CDR1 SGHRS, CDR2 YFSETQ. This CDR3 region has 14 residues. CDR3 residues: CASSYTGVGDTQYF. CDR3 in DNA: TGCGCCAGCAGCTATACAGGGGTAGGGGATACACAGTATTTT.

Many counts were recorded for this clonotype. This rearrangement joins TRBV24-1 to TRBJ2-1; D ambiguous. The CDR3 has 13 residues. Trimming pared 5 bases from V and 7 bases from J, leaving 11 bases between. Looked up from germline, CDR1 is KGHDR and CDR2 is SFDVKD. Here the CDR3 reads CATSVPGGNEQFF. In DNA form, the CDR3 reads TGTGCCACCAGTGTCCCTGGCGGTAATGAGCAGTTCTTC.

In this sample, this clonotype turned up many times. The rearrangement uses TRBV13 and TRBJ1-1; D is ambiguous. CDR1 and CDR2 from the germline V gene are PRHDT and FYEKMQ (reference sequence). Trimming pared 5 bases from V and 8 bases from J, leaving 9 bases between. CDR3 length: 11 amino acids. The CDR3 DNA reads as TGTGCCAGCAGCCCGGGGATCGAAGCTTTCTTT. It encodes CASSPGIEAFF.

At least ten counts were recorded for this clonotype. This sequence joins TRBV7-9 and TRBJ1-2; TRBD1 matches 8 bases. J gave up 8 bases and V 3 bases, and 5 bases lay outside the gene matches. The CDR3 extends over 13 amino acids. Germline V gene lookup returns CDR1 SEHNR and CDR2 FQNEAQ (reference sequence). The CDR3 is CASSFDRGGGYTF. The CDR3 DNA sequence: TGTGCCAGCAGCTTTGACAGGGGAGGCGGCTACACCTTC. Based on the CDR3 plus reference TRBV7-9 and TRBJ1-2, the full variable domain is DTGVSQNPRHKITKRGQNVTFRCDPISEHNRLYWYRQTLGQGPEFLTYFQNEAQLEKSRLLSDRFSAERPKGSFSTLEIQRTEQGDSAMYLCASSFDRGGGYTFGSGTRLTVV.

The chain uses TRBV9 and TRBJ2-3, with D maybe TRBD2 (7 bases). This CDR3 is 14 amino acids long. Germline V lookup: CDR1 SGDLS, CDR2 YYNGEE. The V end lost 3 bases, the J end lost 2 bases, and 10 bases lay between the germline ends. The chain's CDR3 is CASSGRGLTDTQYF. CDR3 DNA sequence: TGTGCCAGCAGCGGGCGGGGGCTCACAGATACGCAGTATTTT.

This clonotype has a count of ten or more. The V and J genes are TRBV5-1 and TRBJ2-2; D gene ambiguous. Per germline, CDR1 SGHRS and CDR2 YFSETQ. V dropped 4 bases and J dropped 2 bases, with 12 bases sitting between them. CDR3 length equals 15 residues. Here the CDR3 reads CASSRRTDNTGELFF. DNA for the CDR3: TGCGCCAGCAGCCGACGGACGGATAACACCGGGGAGCTGTTTTTT.

This clonotype was seen once. The chain joins TRBV29-1 to TRBJ2-1; a possible D gene is TRBD2 (7 bases). Germline-derived CDR1 and CDR2 are SQVTM and ANQGSEA. The ends were cut back, 4 bases at V and 13 bases at J, with 11 bases in the middle. The CDR3 totals 10 residues. The CDR3 here is CSVGEGVQFF. The CDR3 DNA reads TGCAGCGTTGGGGAGGGGGTACAGTTCTTC.

This clonotype was counted between two and nine times. DNA for the CDR3: TGTGCCAGCAACCCCCCGCGACAGGGGGTACCAAGGAACACTGAAGCTTTCTTT. Translation: CASNPPRQGVPRNTEAFF. The V gene is TRBV11-2, the J gene TRBJ1-1, with 9 bases fitting TRBD1. The CDR3 covers 18 residues. Trimming cost V 7 bases and J 1 base; bases outside gene matches: 16. Looked up from germline, CDR1 is SGHAT and CDR2 is FQNNGV.

This clonotype was seen more than once but under ten times. CDR3 nucleotides: TGTGCCAGCAGTCCCGAAGGGGCCAACGTCCTGACTTTC. Translated, it gives CASSPEGANVLTF. The chain joins TRBV12-3 or TRBV12-4 to TRBJ2-6; D gene uncertain. V was clipped by 5 bases and J by 4 bases, with 6 bases between them. The CDR3 is 13 residues long.

This clonotype appeared many times. The chain couples TRBV4-3 to TRBJ1-2, with unresolved D. Germline values: CDR1 LGHNA, CDR2 YSLEER. The ends were cut back, 0 bases at V and 5 bases at J, with 16 bases in the middle. The CDR3 is made up of 16 amino acids. DNA of the CDR3: TGCGCCAGCAGCCAAGAAGTCCGCCCGGCGGATTATGGCTACACCTTC. Residues: CASSQEVRPADYGYTF.

This clonotype has at least ten counts. The CDR3 DNA sequence: TGCGCCAGCAGCTTGGGCGTCTACGAGCAGTACTTC. Residues: CASSLGVYEQYF. V gene TRBV5-1 combines with J gene TRBJ2-7; the D is unclear. V lost 0 bases and J lost 3, with 4 bases in between. Germline assignment: CDR1 SGHRS and CDR2 YFSETQ. This CDR3 region has 12 residues.

This clonotype was detected ten times or more. The rearrangement links TRBV3-1 to TRBJ2-5, with D possibly matching TRBD2 (5 bases). Between the trimmed V and J ends, which lost 0 bases and 8 bases, there was a span of 19 bases. Per the germline V gene, CDR1 is LGHDT and CDR2 is YNNKEL (reference sequence). This CDR3 comprises 16 residues. CDR3 loop: CASSQEDLRDYSTQYF. The CDR3 DNA reads as TGTGCCAGCAGCCAAGAAGATCTTAGAGACTATTCCACCCAGTACTTC.

Only a few counts were recorded for this clonotype. The chain employs TRBV12-5 and TRBJ2-7; D is possibly TRBD2 (5 bases). Germline V gene sequence: CDR1 LGHNT, CDR2 FRNRAP. The CDR3 runs to 12 residues. V was trimmed by 5 bases and J by 5 bases, leaving 10 bases between them. DNA for the CDR3: TGTGCTAGTGGTCCGTTCGGGAACGAGCAGTACTTC. It translates to CASGPFGNEQYF. Together with reference TRBV12-5 and TRBJ2-7, the CDR3 gives the full variable domain: DARVTQTPRHKVTEMGQEVTMRCQPILGHNTVFWYRQTMMQGLELLAYFRNRAPLDDSGMPKDRFSAEMPDATLATLKIQPSEPRDSAVYFCASGPFGNEQYFGPGTRLTVT.

This clonotype was seen many times. The rearrangement joins TRBV5-1 to TRBJ2-1, with 11 bases aligning to TRBD1. Looked up from germline, CDR1 is SGHRS and CDR2 is YFSETQ. J gave up 8 bases and V 5 bases, and 3 bases lay outside the gene matches. The CDR3 sequence is 13 residues long. The CDR3 sequence: CASRRTGGDEQFF. The DNA for the CDR3 is TGCGCCAGCAGGCGGACAGGGGGCGATGAGCAGTTCTTC.

The sample holds many counts of this clonotype. The chain carries TRBV5-5 and TRBJ2-5; the match to TRBD2 covers 7 bases. CDR3 size: 14 residues. Germline V gives CDR1 SGHKS, CDR2 YYEKEE (reference sequence). Unmatched junction bases numbered 4, after V lost 1 base and J lost 4 bases. Here the CDR3 reads CASSLSAGVETQYF. The CDR3 DNA reads as TGTGCCAGCAGCTTGAGTGCGGGGGTAGAGACCCAGTACTTC.

This clonotype has ten or more counts. The chain recombines TRBV12-3 or TRBV12-4 with TRBJ2-2, with D possibly called TRBD1 or TRBD2 (5 bases each). Trimming cost V 3 bases and J 6 bases, with 17 bases left between them. CDR3 length: 16 residues. This CDR3 reads CASSLGGGGAPGELFF. CDR3 in DNA: TGTGCCAGCAGTTTGGGTGGGGGTGGCGCCCCCGGGGAGCTGTTTTTT.

This clonotype was detected many times. The V gene is TRBV6-2 or TRBV6-3, the J gene TRBJ1-2, with 9 bases aligning to TRBD1. Germline lookup yields CDR1 MNHEY and CDR2 SVGEGT. This CDR3 has 17 amino acids. With 3 bases clipped from V and 7 bases from J, the junction kept 15 bases outside the gene matches. This CDR3 is CASSYGTGNPSGLGYTF. In DNA, the CDR3 is TGTGCCAGCAGTTATGGGACAGGGAACCCTTCGGGTCTTGGCTACACCTTC.

This clonotype was seen ten or more times. V gene TRBV12-5 combines with J gene TRBJ2-5; TRBD2 matches 11 bases. The length of the CDR3 is 17 residues. The J segment lost 5 bases and the V segment lost 5 bases, leaving 13 bases of the junction unmatched. Germline loops: CDR1 LGHNT, CDR2 FRNRAP. In nucleotides, the CDR3 is TGTGCTAGTGGTCCCCCGACTAGCGGGGTCCGGATGGAGACCCAGTACTTC. As protein: CASGPPTSGVRMETQYF.

The J gene is TRBJ2-7, the V gene TRBV11-1; possibly TRBD1 for D (6 bases). V was shortened by 5 bases and J by 0 bases, with 14 bases between the two germline ends. Germline V gives CDR1 SGHAT, CDR2 FQDESV (reference sequence). The CDR3 covers 15 residues. CDR3 amino acids: CASSRNRDTSYEQYF. CDR3 nucleotides: TGTGCCAGCAGCAGGAACCGGGACACCTCCTACGAGCAGTACTTC.

This clonotype was seen many times. This chain uses TRBV6-1 with TRBJ2-5; 7 positions agree with TRBD1. Unmatched junction bases numbered 1, after V lost 6 bases and J lost 3 bases. CDR3 length equals 12 residues. The germline V gene encodes CDR1 MNHNS and CDR2 SASEGT. The CDR3 DNA reads as TGTGCCAGCAGACAGGGGAAAGAGACCCAGTACTTC. It specifies CASRQGKETQYF.

This clonotype has at least ten counts. The J gene is TRBJ2-1, the V gene TRBV11-2; no firm D call. Looked up from germline, CDR1 is SGHAT and CDR2 is FQNNGV. Trimming took off 7 bases at V and 9 bases at J, with 13 bases between the two ends. CDR3 length equals 12 residues. CDR3 DNA sequence: TGTGCCAGCACCCCCAACCAGGCTGAGCAGTTCTTC. It translates to CASTPNQAEQFF. The variable domain in full, with the rest retrieved from reference TRBV11-2 and TRBJ2-1, is EAGVAQSPRYKIIEKRQSVAFWCNPISGHATLYWYQQILGQGPKLLIQFQNNGVVDDSQLPKDRFSAERLKGVDSTLKIQPAKLEDSAVYLCASTPNQAEQFFGPGTRLTVL.

The table lists this clonotype with many counts. The genes are TRBV29-1 and TRBJ2-3, with TRBD2 as a possible D gene (5 bases). CDR1 is SQVTM, CDR2 ANQGSEA, per germline. With 7 bases removed from V and 4 bases from J, the gap between germline ends came to 15 bases. The CDR3 extends over 13 amino acids. The CDR3 nucleotides read TGCAGCGGCCGGGGTCCGACCGCAGATACGCAGTATTTT. Its protein is CSGRGPTADTQYF.

This clonotype was found many times. The chain carries TRBV5-1 and TRBJ1-3; D remains unclear. The germline gives CDR1 SGHRS, CDR2 YFSETQ. The CDR3 loop spans 13 amino acids. Between the trimmed V and J ends, which lost 2 bases and 2 bases, there was a span of 5 bases. This CDR3 is CASSFRTGNTIYF. In DNA, the CDR3 is TGCGCCAGCAGCTTCAGAACTGGAAACACCATATATTTT.

This clonotype was seen repeatedly, ten times or more. The J gene is TRBJ1-2, the V gene TRBV20-1, with unresolved D. With 0 bases removed from V and 5 bases from J, the gap between germline ends came to 22 bases. Germline V gene sequence: CDR1 DFQATT, CDR2 SNEGSKA (reference sequence). This CDR3 region has 17 residues. Here the CDR3 reads CSARESGLTRANYGYTF. CDR3 nucleotides: TGCAGTGCTAGAGAATCCGGACTAACCCGAGCGAATTATGGCTACACCTTC.

This clonotype was counted many times. V usage is TRBV7-2 and J usage is TRBJ2-1; the match to TRBD2 covers 8 bases. Germline CDR1 is SGHTA and CDR2 is FQGNSA. There are 21 residues in the CDR3. V dropped 5 bases and J dropped 4; count of bases not matched to a gene: 25. This CDR3 reads CASSLNAQKRGPPSRYNEQFF. The CDR3 DNA follows: TGTGCCAGCAGCCTTAACGCCCAGAAGCGGGGGCCCCCCTCAAGGTACAATGAGCAGTTCTTC.

In its sample, this clonotype was seen many times. This chain joins TRBV7-9 and TRBJ1-2, with 7 bases fitting TRBD1. Germline V CDR1 and CDR2: SEHNR, FQNEAQ (reference sequence). The CDR3 sequence is 14 residues long. V lost 5 bases and J lost 6; bases outside the gene matches: 9. The CDR3 region is CASSPPGTDNGYTF. The DNA for the CDR3 is TGTGCCAGCAGCCCCCCGGGGACAGACAATGGCTACACCTTC.

This clonotype was seen ten or more times. V usage is TRBV2 and J usage is TRBJ2-3; D is unresolved. The CDR3 is 14 residues long. CDR1 and CDR2 from the germline V gene are SNHLY and FYNNEI. V lost 5 bases, J lost 5 bases, and 14 bases lay in between. In nucleotides, the CDR3 is TGTGCCAGCAGTCGAGTTAGGACCCAAGATACGCAGTATTTT. Protein product: CASSRVRTQDTQYF.

This clonotype was seen ten or more times. This chain joins TRBV20-1 and TRBJ1-5; D possibly corresponds to TRBD1 (5 bases). The CDR3 has 13 residues. The V end lost 2 bases, the J end lost 6 bases, and 11 bases lay between the germline ends. The germline V gene encodes CDR1 DFQATT and CDR2 SNEGSKA (reference sequence). The CDR3 reads CSARRGGGQPQHF. CDR3 nucleotide sequence: TGCAGTGCTAGACGGGGGGGAGGTCAGCCCCAGCATTTT.